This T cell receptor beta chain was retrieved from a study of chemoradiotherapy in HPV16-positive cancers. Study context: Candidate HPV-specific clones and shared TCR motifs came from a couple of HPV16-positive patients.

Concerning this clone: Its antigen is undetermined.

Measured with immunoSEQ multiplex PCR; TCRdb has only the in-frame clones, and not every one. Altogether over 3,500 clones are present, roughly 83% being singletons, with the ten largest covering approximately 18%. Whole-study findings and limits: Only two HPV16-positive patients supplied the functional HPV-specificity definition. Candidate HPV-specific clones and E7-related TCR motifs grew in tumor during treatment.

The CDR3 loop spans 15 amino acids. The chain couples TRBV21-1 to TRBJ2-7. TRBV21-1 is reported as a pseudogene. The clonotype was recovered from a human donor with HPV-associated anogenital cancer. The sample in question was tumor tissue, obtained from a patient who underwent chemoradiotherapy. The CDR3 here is CASSKKIGTPHEQYF. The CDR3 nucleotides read TGTGCCAGCAGCAAAAAAATAGGCACTCCCCACGAGCAGTACTTC.